This T cell receptor beta chain was sequenced during a study of blood T cell repertoires in COVID-19. Study summary: Some COVID-19 samples were acute and others convalescent; all came from the United States, Italy and Spain. T cells, B-cell-depleted T cells, or PBMCs provided the cDNA or gDNA that served as material.

With 3 bases removed from V and 1 base from J, the gap between germline ends came to 3 bases. Germline-derived CDR1 and CDR2 are SGHAT and FQDESV (reference sequence). CDR3 length: 12 amino acids. Per the original methods: Amplification with reference gene primers provided the estimates of nucleated cell counts. Data came from immunoSEQ multiplex PCR; TCRdb stores just in-frame clones and leaves some out. V and J calls and clone size are those listed in that table; D and trimming were worked out from the DNA. This table holds 97,000 or so clones, roughly 82% found once. The sample holds a few counts of this clone.

Sequenced material: peripheral blood. The TCR was taken from a man between 70 and 80 years old with active or convalescent COVID-19. The genes are TRBV11-1 and TRBJ1-1; D gene uncertain. CDR3 DNA: TGTGCCAGCAGCTTCAGGAACACTGAAGCTTTCTTT. The encoded protein is CASSFRNTEAFF. The entire variable domain, with the rest obtained from reference TRBV11-1 and TRBJ1-1, is as follows: EAEVAQSPRYKITEKSQAVAFWCDPISGHATLYWYRQILGQGPELLVQFQDESVVDDSQLPKDRFSAERLKGVDSTLKIQPAELGDSAMYLCASSFRNTEAFFGQGTRLTVV.